This T cell receptor beta chain was identified in a study of early T cells in non-severe SARS-CoV-2 infection. Across the study: Bulk RNA isolated from unsorted whole blood underwent sequencing; chains were not paired.

Attachment of unique molecular identifiers was made to individual cDNA molecules. TCRdb itself ran the 5' RACE reads through MiXCR, one entry per CDR3 protein. Of tens of thousands of distinct CDR3 sequences listed, 10% are singletons. The germline V gene has CDR1 SGHTA and CDR2 FQGNSA. With 5 bases removed from V and 8 bases from J, the gap between germline ends came to 12 bases. The length of the CDR3 is 13 residues. The sequencing sample was made of whole blood. V gene TRBV7-2 combines with J gene TRBJ1-4; D is ambiguous. The source is an adult who was a healthcare worker with PCR-confirmed SARS-CoV-2 infection or an uninfected control (not recorded which). The CDR3 nucleotides are TGTGCCAGCAGCCGGGCACGAAACGAAAAACTGTTTTTT. Protein: CASSRARNEKLFF.